This TCR beta chain came from a study of CXCR3-negative and CXCR3-positive naive CD8 T cells. About the research overall: Every library held about 1.5 +/- 0.3 million TRB reads, and the total came to about 135 million.

General study findings and limits: PBMCs showed partially decreased CXCR3 expression after cryopreservation, and most assays used fresh PBMCs.

The V gene's germline CDR1 is MDHEN and CDR2 SYDVKM. The CDR3 consists of 18 residues. Libraries were UMI-labeled 5' RACE TRB cDNA. Reanalyzing the 5' RACE reads, TCRdb keeps one entry per CDR3 protein, without DNA. This sample's table has several thousand distinct CDR3 sequences. Frequency places this clonotype as medium-sized. Its antigen is unknown. The material sequenced was naive CXCR3- CD8+ T cells from blood. The subset: CD45RO-CCR7+CD27+CD95- naive CD8+ T cells lacking CXCR3 (TNR3-). The receptor was derived from a human donor in good health. Some clones in this sample may be carry-over from other donors' samples. The J gene is TRBJ2-3, the V gene TRBV28; TCRdb outputs TRBD1, but without DNA this stays unchecked. The CDR3 loop reads CASNEWDRGEWSTDTQYF.